This T cell receptor beta chain is from a study of blood T cell repertoires in COVID-19. About the study: The study drew acute and convalescent COVID-19 samples from the United States, Italy and Spain. T cells, B-cell-depleted T cells, or PBMCs provided the cDNA or gDNA that served as material.

Original processing notes: Nucleated cell counts were estimated from reference gene primer amplification. Using immunoSEQ multiplex PCR, the repertoire was profiled, and TCRdb retains in-frame clones only, with some absent. The DNA was the basis for D and trimming; V, J and clone size are from that table. The sample shows under 55,000 clones, 80% of them seen only once. Germline V gene lookup returns CDR1 KGHDR and CDR2 SFDVKD. CDR3 size: 15 residues. V gave up 4 bases and J gave up 3 bases; unmatched junction bases: 6. The chain recombines TRBV24-1 with TRBJ2-7; 9 bases map to TRBD1. The sequence came from a man between 65 and 85 years old with acute or convalescent COVID-19. The sample taken for sequencing was peripheral blood. The CDR3 reads CATSDSRDRVYEQYF. The DNA of the CDR3 is TGTGCCACCAGTGACTCCCGGGACAGGGTCTACGAGCAGTACTTC.